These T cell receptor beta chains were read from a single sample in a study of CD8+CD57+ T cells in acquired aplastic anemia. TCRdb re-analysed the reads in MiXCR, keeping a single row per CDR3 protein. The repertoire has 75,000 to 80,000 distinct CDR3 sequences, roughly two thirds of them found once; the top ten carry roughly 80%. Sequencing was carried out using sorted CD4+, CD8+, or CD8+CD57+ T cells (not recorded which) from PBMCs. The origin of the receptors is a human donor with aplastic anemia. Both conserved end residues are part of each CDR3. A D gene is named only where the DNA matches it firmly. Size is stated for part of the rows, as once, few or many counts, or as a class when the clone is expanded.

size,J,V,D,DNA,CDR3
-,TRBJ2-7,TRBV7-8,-,TGTGCCAGCAGCTTAGTCCAGGCTTACGAGCAGTACTTC,CASSLVQAYEQYF
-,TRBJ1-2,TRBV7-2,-,TGTGCCAGCAGCTTATCTTCAGGCCTTAACTATGGCTACACCTTC,CASSLSSGLNYGYTF
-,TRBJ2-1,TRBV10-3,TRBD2,TGTGCCATCAGTTATCTCGAGGGGACTAGCGCCTACAATGAGCAGTTCTTT,CAISYLEGTSAYNEQFF
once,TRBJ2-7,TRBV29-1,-,TGCAGCGTTGGTGTGGGCCCCTACGAGCAGTACTTC,CSVGVGPYEQYF
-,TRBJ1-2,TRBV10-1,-,TGCGCCAGCAGTGAAAGTGTAGGGGCAACCCTTAACTATGGCTACACCTTC,CASSESVGATLNYGYTF
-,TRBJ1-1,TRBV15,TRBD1,TGTGCCACCAGCAGAGCCGGACAGGGTGATGAAGCTTTCTTT,CATSRAGQGDEAFF
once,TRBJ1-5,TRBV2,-,TGTGCCAGCACACGAGGGACGGGGGGGACGGAGCCCCAGCATTTT,CASTRGTGGTEPQHF
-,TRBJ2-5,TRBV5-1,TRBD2,TGCGCCAGCAGCCGATATAGCGGGAGCGAAGAGACCCAGTACTTC,CASSRYSGSEETQYF
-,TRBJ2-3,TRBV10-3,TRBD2,TGTGCCATCAGTGGTTTGGGACTAGCGGTCACAGATACGCAGTATTTT,CAISGLGLAVTDTQYF
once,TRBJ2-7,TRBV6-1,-,TGTGCCAGGCCGAGGCCCCAAAAACCCATCCTGTACTTC,CARPRPQKPILYF
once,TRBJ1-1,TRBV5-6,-,TGTGCCAGCAGTGTGACATCAGAAGCTTTCTTT,CASSVTSEAFF
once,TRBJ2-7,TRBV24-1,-,TGTGCCACCAGTGATTCTACATCAGGGCAACGGGAGCAGTACTTC,CATSDSTSGQREQYF
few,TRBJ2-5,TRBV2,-,TGTGCCAGCAGTGATATGAGGGGGACCCAGTACTTC,CASSDMRGTQYF
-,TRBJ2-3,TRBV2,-,TGTGCCAGCAGTGAAGCGCTTGGGGGGAGGGATACGCAGTATTTT,CASSEALGGRDTQYF
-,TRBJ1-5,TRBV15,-,TGTGCCACCAGCGGGTCAGACCTCGGGACCCAGCATTTT,CATSGSDLGTQHF
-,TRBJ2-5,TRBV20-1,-,TGCAGTGCCCCGCGGGTAGAGACCCAGTACTTC,CSAPRVETQYF
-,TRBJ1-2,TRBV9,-,TGTGCCAGCAGCGCGGACGGCGGGAACTATGGCTACACCTTC,CASSADGGNYGYTF
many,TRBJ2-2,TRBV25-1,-,TGTGCCAGCAGTGAATTGGAAAAGGAAACCGGGGAGCTGTTTTTT,CASSELEKETGELFF
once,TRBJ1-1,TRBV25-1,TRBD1,TGTGCCAGCAGTGAATTGACAGGGGGCACTGAAGCTTTCTTT,CASSELTGGTEAFF
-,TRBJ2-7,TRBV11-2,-,TGTGCCAGCAGCCTCGGACACGACTCCTACGAGCAGTACTTC,CASSLGHDSYEQYF
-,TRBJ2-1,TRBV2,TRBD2,TGTGCCAGCAGTTATCTAGCGGGAGCTCCTGAGCAGTTCTTC,CASSYLAGAPEQFF
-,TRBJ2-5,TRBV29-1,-,TGCAGCGTCCTCCCTGGAGGGCAAGAGACCCAGTACTTC,CSVLPGGQETQYF
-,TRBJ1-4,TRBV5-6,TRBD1,TGTGCCAGCAGCTCGCGACAGGGCGTGGCGAAACTGTTTTTT,CASSSRQGVAKLFF
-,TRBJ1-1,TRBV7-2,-,TGTGCCAGCAGCTGGCCTCGGGGAGGAAACACTGAAGCTTTCTTT,CASSWPRGGNTEAFF
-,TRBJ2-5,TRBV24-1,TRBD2,TGTGCCACCAGTGAGGGCAGCGGGAGGGCACAAGAGACCCAGTACTTC,CATSEGSGRAQETQYF
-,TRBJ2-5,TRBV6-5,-,TGTGCCAGCAGTTACTCCGGGGGCGCTGGAGAGACCCAGTACTTC,CASSYSGGAGETQYF